The clone carrying this T cell receptor (beta chain) was counted only a few times. The data belong to a study of CD8+CD57+ T cells in acquired aplastic anemia. It was genomic DNA that served as the template for profiling TCR beta VDJ and CDR3. Via MiXCR, TCRdb re-called the reads, giving one row per CDR3 protein. The table records about 130,000 distinct CDR3 sequences, about half of them present only once. This CDR3 contains 17 residues. From germline, CDR1 is LGHNT and CDR2 FRNRAP. Losses at the gene ends were 4 bases for V and 2 bases for J; bases not matched to a gene: 11. The rearrangement uses TRBV12-5 and TRBJ1-3; 7 nucleotides align to TRBD1. What was sequenced was sorted CD4+, CD8+, or CD8+CD57+ T cells (not recorded which) from PBMCs. This receptor was taken from a human donor in good health, serving as a control. The DNA of the CDR3 is TGTGCTAGTGGTTGGCAGGGGGGCGGCCTGGCTGGAAACACCATATATTTT. Translating gives CASGWQGGGLAGNTIYF.